This is a list of T cell receptor beta chains from one sample in a study of T-cell reconstitution after alpha-beta-depleted transplantation in children. Via MiXCR, TCRdb re-called the PCR reads, giving one row per CDR3 protein. Of 900,000 or so distinct CDR3 sequences in the sample, 16% were seen once. The source was PBMCs, mostly from graft donor cells, collected 360 days after TCRalphabeta/CD19-depleted stem cell transplant. The receptors stem from a male patient younger than 18 who had a stem cell transplant for acute lymphoblastic leukemia, so the T cells may come from the graft donor. Both conserved end residues are trimmed from each CDR3. The order of the fields is J gene, V gene, clone size, CDR3 protein. For some rows the clone size is stated as once, few or many, or as a class when expanded; others skip it.

j_call: TRBJ1-2
v_call: TRBV7-9
clone_size: few
cdr3_aa: ASSLSRTGGDSGYT

j_call: TRBJ1-2
v_call: TRBV12-3/TRBV12-4
clone_size: .
cdr3_aa: ASSPGQGLPYGYT

j_call: TRBJ2-5
v_call: TRBV5-1
clone_size: few
cdr3_aa: ASSLTGTSGQETQY

j_call: TRBJ2-5
v_call: TRBV29-1
clone_size: .
cdr3_aa: SVSSGRLGETQY

j_call: TRBJ1-5
v_call: TRBV5-1
clone_size: many
cdr3_aa: ASSPGTGGNQPQH

j_call: TRBJ2-1
v_call: TRBV9
clone_size: .
cdr3_aa: ASSPPAGETEQF

j_call: TRBJ2-2
v_call: TRBV12-3/TRBV12-4
clone_size: .
cdr3_aa: ASSNRNTGELF

j_call: TRBJ2-1
v_call: TRBV28
clone_size: few
cdr3_aa: ASLGWGQGSTNEQF

j_call: TRBJ1-2
v_call: TRBV5-1
clone_size: few
cdr3_aa: ASSFAQQGIYGYT

j_call: TRBJ2-5
v_call: TRBV20-1
clone_size: few
cdr3_aa: SARMASQETQY

j_call: TRBJ2-7
v_call: TRBV11-2
clone_size: .
cdr3_aa: ASSLKSTSGKREQY

j_call: TRBJ1-1
v_call: TRBV11-3
clone_size: few
cdr3_aa: ASSLGGTENTEAF

j_call: TRBJ2-7
v_call: TRBV5-1
clone_size: .
cdr3_aa: ASSLRALAGGYSTYEQY

j_call: TRBJ2-7
v_call: TRBV10-3
clone_size: many
cdr3_aa: AIGFGTGVLGEQY

j_call: TRBJ2-7
v_call: TRBV24-1
clone_size: .
cdr3_aa: ATSATLQGAVDEQY

j_call: TRBJ1-1
v_call: TRBV12-3/TRBV12-4
clone_size: .
cdr3_aa: ASSLQASTTEAF

j_call: TRBJ2-1
v_call: TRBV18
clone_size: few
cdr3_aa: ASSRAGNNEQF

j_call: TRBJ1-2
v_call: TRBV29-1
clone_size: few
cdr3_aa: SVGQGPNYGYT

j_call: TRBJ2-1
v_call: TRBV5-1
clone_size: many
cdr3_aa: ASSSWTSGSNNEQF

j_call: TRBJ2-5
v_call: TRBV10-3
clone_size: .
cdr3_aa: AISPERVGTQETQY

j_call: TRBJ2-7
v_call: TRBV4-2
clone_size: few
cdr3_aa: ASSHNHMSGYEQY

j_call: TRBJ1-2
v_call: TRBV5-6
clone_size: .
cdr3_aa: ASSFWLNRGRRVTSYGYT

j_call: TRBJ2-7
v_call: TRBV29-1
clone_size: few
cdr3_aa: SVLRDFGYEQY

j_call: TRBJ1-3
v_call: TRBV12-3/TRBV12-4
clone_size: few
cdr3_aa: ASTAGSGSTIY

j_call: TRBJ1-2
v_call: TRBV5-1
clone_size: few
cdr3_aa: ASSPPGANYGYT

j_call: TRBJ1-2
v_call: TRBV27
clone_size: few
cdr3_aa: ATGGQLYGYT

j_call: TRBJ2-2
v_call: TRBV20-1
clone_size: few
cdr3_aa: SAHGQGRGTAELF

j_call: TRBJ2-7
v_call: TRBV5-1
clone_size: .
cdr3_aa: ASSLWNGHTGNEQY

j_call: TRBJ2-7
v_call: TRBV29-1
clone_size: few
cdr3_aa: SVGSSEAYEQY

j_call: TRBJ1-1
v_call: TRBV27
clone_size: .
cdr3_aa: ASSLAGVGPEAF

j_call: TRBJ2-7
v_call: TRBV7-2
clone_size: few
cdr3_aa: ASSWGDSYEQY

j_call: TRBJ1-4
v_call: TRBV2
clone_size: .
cdr3_aa: ASSEEGSGEKLF

j_call: TRBJ1-6
v_call: TRBV7-6
clone_size: few
cdr3_aa: ASSLRAVSYNSPLH

j_call: TRBJ2-1
v_call: TRBV20-1
clone_size: .
cdr3_aa: SARTPGLVLNEQF

j_call: TRBJ2-3
v_call: TRBV12-3/TRBV12-4
clone_size: .
cdr3_aa: ASSFLAGVRNTQY

j_call: TRBJ1-2
v_call: TRBV28
clone_size: .
cdr3_aa: ASSQNYGYT

j_call: TRBJ2-1
v_call: TRBV2
clone_size: few
cdr3_aa: ASSEASGLDEQF

j_call: TRBJ1-5
v_call: TRBV15
clone_size: .
cdr3_aa: ATSRDGGSQPQH

j_call: TRBJ2-7
v_call: TRBV5-1
clone_size: few
cdr3_aa: ASSWVGRLYEQY

j_call: TRBJ1-2
v_call: TRBV11-2
clone_size: .
cdr3_aa: ASSSGWEKY

j_call: TRBJ1-1
v_call: TRBV4-1
clone_size: .
cdr3_aa: ASSLDRGTSTEAF

j_call: TRBJ2-3
v_call: TRBV10-2
clone_size: .
cdr3_aa: ASSKFISGSTDTQY

j_call: TRBJ2-1
v_call: TRBV20-1
clone_size: .
cdr3_aa: SARSGSSGMRSNEQF

j_call: TRBJ2-7
v_call: TRBV2
clone_size: .
cdr3_aa: ASRLEVSSYEQY

j_call: TRBJ2-1
v_call: TRBV12-3/TRBV12-4
clone_size: many
cdr3_aa: ASSFGWDYNEQF